One and the same sample provided the 13 T cell receptor beta chains below, sequenced in a study of CXCR3-negative and CXCR3-positive naive CD8 T cells. UMI-labeled 5' RACE TRB cDNA libraries were prepared from the cells. TCRdb processed the 5' RACE reads again and assigns one entry to each CDR3 protein, with no DNA. The listing records 45,000 to 65,000 distinct CDR3 sequences. The source material was memory CD8+ T cells from blood. These receptors all stem from a human donor in good health. Some clones in this sample may be carry-over from other donors' samples.

This sequence joins TRBV7-6 and TRBJ2-3; TCRdb's D gene call, TRBD2, goes unchecked for lack of DNA. Germline V gene data show CDR1 as SGHVS and CDR2 as FNYEAQ. This CDR3 comprises 16 residues. The CDR3 loop reads CASSPPPAPSTDTQYF.

J is TRBJ2-1 and V is TRBV7-6; TCRdb's D gene call, TRBD1, goes unchecked for lack of DNA. Germline V CDR1 and CDR2: SGHVS, FNYEAQ. The CDR3 is 16 amino acids. CDR3 region: CASSNRAEGSYNEQFF.

This chain uses TRBV6-6 with TRBJ2-7; lacking DNA, the TRBD2 call made by TCRdb goes unchecked. CDR1 MNHNY and CDR2 SVGAGI come from the germline V gene (reference sequence). The CDR3 loop spans 15 amino acids. This CDR3 reads CASSPPLAASYEQYF.

This rearrangement joins TRBV6-5 to TRBJ1-3; TCRdb gives TRBD1 as the D gene, but with no DNA this cannot be confirmed. CDR3 length: 14 amino acids. Germline V gene data show CDR1 as MNHEY and CDR2 as SVGAGI. This chain's CDR3 is CASSRGTEGDTIYF.

The rearrangement joins TRBV13 to TRBJ2-7; TCRdb returns TRBD1, unconfirmable since there is no DNA. The V gene's germline CDR1 is PRHDT and CDR2 FYEKMQ (reference sequence). This CDR3 has 14 residues. This chain's CDR3 is CASTLAGGAYEQYF.

The CDR3 sequence: CASRRGTEAFF. The V and J genes are TRBV25-1 and TRBJ1-1; the TCRdb D gene call, TRBD1, has no DNA to confirm it. The length of the CDR3 is 11 residues. Germline lookup yields CDR1 MGHDK and CDR2 SYGVNS.

This chain connects TRBV28 to TRBJ1-4; TCRdb's D call, TRBD1, is unchecked because there is no DNA. CDR3 size: 15 residues. CDR1 and CDR2 from the germline V gene are MDHEN and SYDVKM. CDR3 loop: CASSLGTETNEKLFF.

This chain joins TRBV7-9 and TRBJ2-7; checking the TCRdb D call of TRBD2 is not possible without DNA. The CDR3 consists of 16 residues. Germline V gene data show CDR1 as SEHNR and CDR2 as FQNEAQ (reference sequence). This CDR3 reads CASSSRDELSSYEQYF. Filled out from reference TRBV7-9 and TRBJ2-7, the complete variable domain reads DTGVSQNPRHKITKRGQNVTFRCDPISEHNRLYWYRQTLGQGPEFLTYFQNEAQLEKSRLLSDRFSAERPKGSFSTLEIQRTEQGDSAMYLCASSSRDELSSYEQYFGPGTRLTVT.

The chain combines TRBV2 with TRBJ2-1; the TRBD1 assignment by TCRdb is unverifiable without DNA. The CDR3 covers 12 residues. Germline assignment: CDR1 SNHLY and CDR2 FYNNEI. CDR3 sequence reads: CAILDRYNEQFF.

The rearrangement joins TRBV6-2 or TRBV6-3 to TRBJ2-3. The CDR3 has 16 amino acids. CDR1 and CDR2 (germline): MNHEY, SVGEGT. The CDR3: CASSPSSSQHTDTQYF.

The chain joins TRBV20-1 to TRBJ2-3; the TCRdb D gene call, TRBD1, has no DNA to confirm it. Germline CDR1 DFQATT, CDR2 SNEGSKA (reference sequence). CDR3 size: 16 residues. The CDR3 reads CSAIPLFGRETDTQYF.

The chain is built from TRBV11-2 and TRBJ2-1; TCRdb lists TRBD2, though no DNA is available to test this call. The CDR3 is made up of 16 amino acids. Germline V lookup: CDR1 SGHAT, CDR2 FQNNGV. CDR3 region: CASSLLAGAAHNEQFF.

The chain is built from TRBV4-2 and TRBJ2-2; TCRdb reports TRBD1, a call that lacks DNA to check it against. This CDR3 comprises 15 residues. Germline V gene sequence: CDR1 LGHNA, CDR2 YNFKEQ. The CDR3 loop is CASSQGGENTGELFF.